This T cell receptor beta chain was identified in a study of tumor-infiltrating lymphocytes in localized non-small cell lung cancer. Study overall: Resected tumor was paired with non-adjacent uninvolved lung from the same patient.

Measured with immunoSEQ multiplex PCR; TCRdb has only the in-frame clones, and not every one. The sample lists tens of thousands of clones, approximately 83% seen once, with approximately 2% in the top ten. The CDR3 spans 13 residues. Trimming shortened V by 1 base and J by 4 bases, and 8 bases separated the two germline ends. Germline V gives CDR1 SGHRS, CDR2 YFSETQ. Regarding the study as a whole: Tumor T-cell fraction was not associated with recurrence-free survival. Technical variation could not be separated from intratumor heterogeneity here.

Turning to this clone: Its cognate antigen is unknown.

The receptor was isolated from a human donor with non-small cell lung cancer. J is TRBJ1-2 and V is TRBV5-1; D is undetermined. The specimen was lung tumor tissue. In nucleotides, the CDR3 is TGCGCCAGCAGCTTGACGGCAGGCTATGGCTACACCTTC. It encodes CASSLTAGYGYTF.